The TCR beta chain described here comes from a study of liver allograft versus peripheral blood T cells. Looking at the study overall: Recipients' peripheral blood supplied the T cell receptor repertoires against which those in transplanted livers were compared. Study conclusions and caveats: Liver allograft and peripheral blood T cell receptor repertoires reportedly differed.

Germline CDR1 reads MNHNS; CDR2 reads SASEGT. Trimming cost V 4 bases and J 1 base, with 7 bases left between them. This CDR3 is built from 13 residues. TCRdb used MiXCR to reprocess the reads, holding one entry per CDR3 protein. In the table there are around 120 distinct CDR3 sequences, approximately 23% of which are singletons. This clonotype qualifies as hyperexpanded. Its antigen remains unknown. The sequence came from a human patient who had a liver transplant. T cells may partly derive from the graft donor. The chain recombines TRBV6-1 with TRBJ1-1; no clear D gene. This CDR3 is CASSARENTEAFF. The CDR3 coding sequence is TGTGCCAGCAGTGCTAGGGAGAACACTGAAGCTTTCTTT.